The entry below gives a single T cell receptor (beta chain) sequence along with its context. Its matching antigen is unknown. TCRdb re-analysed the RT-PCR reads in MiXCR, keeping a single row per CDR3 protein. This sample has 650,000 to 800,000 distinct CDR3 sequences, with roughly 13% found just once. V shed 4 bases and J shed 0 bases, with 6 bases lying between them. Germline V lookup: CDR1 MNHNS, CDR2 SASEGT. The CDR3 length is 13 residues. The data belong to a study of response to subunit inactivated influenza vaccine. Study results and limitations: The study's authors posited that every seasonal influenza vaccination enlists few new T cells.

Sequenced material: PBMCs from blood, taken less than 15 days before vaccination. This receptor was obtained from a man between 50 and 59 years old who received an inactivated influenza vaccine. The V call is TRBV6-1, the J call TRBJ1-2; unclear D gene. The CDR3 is CASSVESNYGYTF. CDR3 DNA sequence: TGTGCCAGCAGTGTGGAGTCTAACTATGGCTACACCTTC.